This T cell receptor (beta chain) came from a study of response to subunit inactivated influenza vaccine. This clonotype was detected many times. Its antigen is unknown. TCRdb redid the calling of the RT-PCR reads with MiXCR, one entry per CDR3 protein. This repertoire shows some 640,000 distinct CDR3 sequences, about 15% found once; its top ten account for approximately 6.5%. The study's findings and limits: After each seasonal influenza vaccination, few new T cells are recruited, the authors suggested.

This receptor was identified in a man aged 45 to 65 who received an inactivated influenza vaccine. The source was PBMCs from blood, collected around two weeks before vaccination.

The CDR3 DNA sequence: TGTGCCAGCAGCTTTTTGGGGACCGGGGAGCTGTTTTTT. Amino acids: CASSFLGTGELFF. J is TRBJ2-2 and V is TRBV5-5; no clear D. Germline-derived CDR1 and CDR2 are SGHKS and YYEKEE (reference sequence). The ends were cut back, 2 bases at V and 5 bases at J, with 7 bases in the middle. The CDR3 runs to 13 residues.